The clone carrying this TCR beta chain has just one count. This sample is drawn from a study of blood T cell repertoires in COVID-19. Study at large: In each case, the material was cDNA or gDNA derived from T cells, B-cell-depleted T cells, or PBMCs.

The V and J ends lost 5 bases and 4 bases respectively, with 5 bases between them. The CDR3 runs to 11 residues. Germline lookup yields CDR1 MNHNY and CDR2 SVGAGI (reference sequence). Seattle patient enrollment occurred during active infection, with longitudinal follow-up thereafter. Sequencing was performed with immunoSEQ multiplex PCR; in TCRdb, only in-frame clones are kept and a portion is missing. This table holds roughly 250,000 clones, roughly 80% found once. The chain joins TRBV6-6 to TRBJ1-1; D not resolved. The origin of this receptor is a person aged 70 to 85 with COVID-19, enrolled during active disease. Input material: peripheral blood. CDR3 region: CASSHGTEAFF. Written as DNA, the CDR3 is TGTGCCAGCAGTCACGGCACTGAAGCTTTCTTT.